Each of the 13 T cell receptor beta chains below was sequenced from the same sample in a study of T cells after yellow fever vaccination. TCRdb reanalysed the 5' RACE reads using MiXCR and keeps one entry per CDR3 protein. The sample carries some 170,000 distinct CDR3 sequences, over 7% recorded once. Specimen: CD8+ T cells sorted from PBMCs, collected 45 days after the yellow fever booster vaccination. These receptors all come from a man between 18 and 29 years old who received the YFV17D yellow fever vaccine.

V and J are TRBV12-3 or TRBV12-4 and TRBJ1-1; D is ambiguous. Trimming took 3 bases from V and 0 from J, leaving 8 bases between them. The CDR3 is 14 amino acids. DNA for the CDR3: TGTGCCAGCAGTTTCTCTTCGGTGAACACTGAAGCTTTCTTT. Amino acids: CASSFSSVNTEAFF.

This clonotype occurred a few times. This chain connects TRBV6-2 or TRBV6-3 to TRBJ2-4; D perhaps matches TRBD1 (6 bases). Trimming pared 2 bases from V and 0 bases from J, leaving 20 bases between. Germline V gene sequence: CDR1 MNHEY, CDR2 SVGEGT. CDR3 length: 19 residues. The CDR3 is CASSYKSGQPTIAKNIQYF. In DNA form, the CDR3 reads TGTGCCAGCAGTTACAAGTCCGGACAGCCGACAATAGCCAAAAACATTCAGTACTTC.

This sequence joins TRBV14 and TRBJ2-3; maybe TRBD2 (6 bases). Germline assignment: CDR1 SGHDN and CDR2 FVKESK. The V end was cut by 3 bases, the J end by 4 bases, with 17 bases between. The CDR3 loop spans 16 amino acids. The CDR3: CASSHSPAGSADTQYF. The CDR3 DNA reads as TGTGCCAGCAGCCACTCCCCCGCGGGGAGCGCAGATACGCAGTATTTT.

This clonotype was seen repeatedly, ten times or more. The V call is TRBV7-2, the J call TRBJ2-4; possibly TRBD1 or TRBD2 for D (5 bases each). The CDR3 runs 17 residues. Trimming took off 1 base at V and 2 bases at J, with 15 bases between the two ends. CDR1 is SGHTA, CDR2 FQGNSA, per germline. The CDR3 DNA sequence: TGTGCCAGCAGCTTAGAATTTCCAGGGAGTACCAAAAACATTCAGTACTTC. Translating gives CASSLEFPGSTKNIQYF.

This chain uses TRBV12-3 or TRBV12-4 with TRBJ1-2; D is unclear. The CDR3 is made up of 12 amino acids. Trimming removed 4 bases from V and 4 bases from J, with 7 bases in between. In DNA form, the CDR3 reads TGTGCCAGCAGTTCAGGAGTCTATGGCTACACCTTC. This sequence encodes CASSSGVYGYTF.

The sample holds a few counts of this clonotype. The chain employs TRBV12-3 or TRBV12-4 and TRBJ2-1; 7 nucleotides match TRBD1. CDR3 length equals 13 residues. The J segment lost 4 bases and the V segment lost 6 bases, leaving 3 bases of the junction unmatched. The CDR3 spells CASSPTGYNEQFF. In DNA, the CDR3 is TGTGCCAGCAGCCCGACAGGGTACAATGAGCAGTTCTTC.

The chain is built from TRBV12-3 or TRBV12-4 and TRBJ1-5; D is uncertain. The CDR3 is made up of 15 amino acids. V was pared by 6 bases and J by 0 bases, with 12 bases between. The CDR3 sequence: CASRTQANSNQPQHF. The CDR3 DNA reads as TGTGCCAGCAGAACTCAGGCTAATAGCAATCAGCCCCAGCATTTT.

The V gene is TRBV6-2 or TRBV6-3, the J gene TRBJ2-2; D may match TRBD1 or TRBD2 (5 bases each). CDR1 MNHEY and CDR2 SVGEGT come from the germline V gene. V shed 6 bases and J shed 4 bases, with 18 bases lying between them. The CDR3 runs 16 residues. CDR3 in DNA: TGTGCCAGCAGCCCAAGATTGGGACCGGGCACCGGGGAGCTGTTTTTT. As protein: CASSPRLGPGTGELFF.

This clonotype was detected only a few times. The chain is built from TRBV4-3 and TRBJ1-2, with TRBD1 as a possible D gene (5 bases). The CDR3 is 16 residues long. Germline V gene lookup returns CDR1 LGHNA and CDR2 YSLEER. Trimming stripped 0 bases from V and 5 bases from J, with 16 bases between. CDR3 in amino acids: CASSQDPRADLYGYTF. The CDR3 DNA follows: TGCGCCAGCAGCCAAGATCCCAGGGCAGACCTATATGGCTACACCTTC.

Ten or more counts support this clonotype. The CDR3 reads CASSLGDSYEQYF. As DNA, the CDR3 is TGTGCCAGCAGCTTAGGGGACAGCTACGAGCAGTACTTC. The V gene is TRBV6-5, the J gene TRBJ2-7; 7 bases are shared with TRBD1. The CDR3 length is 13 residues. Germline CDR1 MNHEY, CDR2 SVGAGI. The V segment lost 6 bases and the J segment 3 bases; nucleotides outside the gene matches: 5.

The chain joins TRBV7-9 to TRBJ1-4; the match to TRBD1 covers 9 bases. Germline loops: CDR1 SEHNR, CDR2 FQNEAQ (reference sequence). Trimming took 5 bases from V and 8 from J; bases not matched to a gene: 9. The CDR3 sequence is 15 residues long. CDR3 coding DNA: TGTGCCAGCAGCCGCCCGTGGGACAGGGACGAAAAACTGTTTTTT. It yields the protein CASSRPWDRDEKLFF.

This clonotype was recorded at least ten times. The V call is TRBV6-6, the J call TRBJ2-7; the match to TRBD1 covers 7 bases. With V trimmed by 3 bases and J by 4 bases, 12 bases remained unmatched. The length of the CDR3 is 16 residues. Germline CDR1 is MNHNY and CDR2 is SVGAGI (reference sequence). The CDR3 nucleotides are TGTGCCAGCAGTTATAGGACAGGAAATCTTGGGTACGAGCAGTACTTC. It translates to CASSYRTGNLGYEQYF.

This chain joins TRBV6-5 and TRBJ2-7, with D maybe TRBD1 (6 bases). Trimming took off 7 bases at V and 4 bases at J, with 14 bases between the two ends. This CDR3 has 13 amino acids. The germline CDR1 and CDR2 sequences are MNHEY and SVGAGI. CDR3 sequence (DNA): TGTGCCAGCACCGGAGACAGGCGTTACGAGCAGTACTTC. Its translation is CASTGDRRYEQYF.